This TCR beta chain was sequenced for a study of cytomegalovirus exposure and HLA in healthy donors (TCRdb year 2017). About the investigation overall: According to an earlier analysis of 587 of the donors, some 180 million T cells yielded some 120 million unique TCR beta sequences and 276 Gb of sequence data. Roughly 310 gigabases of sequencing data and 80 million or so unique TCR sequences were included in an early release covering about 700 HLA-typed donors. The genetic ancestry cluster associated with self-reported Caucasian donors included about 81% of the 398 genotyped donors. The study was designed to test whether signatures of past pathogen exposure could be identified by cataloging public T cell receptors. The study profiled the T cell repertoires of hundreds of subjects by immunosequencing and related them to cytomegalovirus serostatus. In addition to the first cohort of 666 subjects, a separate validation cohort of approximately 120 different subjects was used. High-throughput TCR immunosequencing, statistical association of individual TCRs with disease status, and machine learning were combined to predict cytomegalovirus infection status. A later analysis re-examined previously published TCR beta repertoires from hundreds of donors and added high-resolution HLA genotyping to investigate patterns of TCR occurrence. Rather than drawing on any new phenotypic data, the later analysis identified candidate immune exposures from TCR beta sequences and the way those sequences occurred across donors. An earlier analysis of several hundred of the donors applied high-throughput TCR beta sequencing to assess whether each TCR beta V gene segment acted as functional or pseudogenic. Alongside the repertoire data, information on donor age, sex, ethnicity and CMV serostatus was compiled. A later genetic analysis took genome-wide SNP genotypes for about 60% of the roughly 670 donors and used that subset as a discovery cohort. All discovery cohort repertoires had been generated using a single sequencing platform. HLA typing included class I and class II loci at four-digit resolution. The number of typed donors differed by locus: about 620-640 for A, B, C, DRB1 and DQB1; 500 to 550 for DQA1; 600 to 610 for DPA1; and around 470 for DPB1. Four or five DR-DQ haplotypes were handled as single units for association and clustering, since linkage in the cohort was strong. Among 300 to 500 genotyped donors of the cohort, an average of around 250,000 unique TCR beta nucleotide sequences was sequenced per donor, of which roughly 17% were non-productive. What the research found in general, with its limitations: A further reported finding was that TCR beta sequences accurately predicted the HLA-A and HLA-B alleles for most subjects in the first cohort. The study gave a list of 150 to 200 TCR beta chains associated with cytomegalovirus. Because HLA typing was unavailable for some donors at each locus, only the typed subset was used in association tests. In vitro tests confirmed that a few of the cytomegalovirus-associated TCR beta chains recognize cytomegalovirus antigens. The earlier analysis of some 540 of the donors excluded 15 to 20 rarely observed V segments, including chromosome 9 orphons, because counts were too low. Correlated functional status among segregating V segments might reflect linkage disequilibrium, but an unknown experimental factor could not be ruled out. A later analysis found that TCR association rates varied across HLA loci, with DRB1 alleles showing the most associated TCRs and HLA-C alleles the fewest. In a later genetic analysis, a missense DCLRE1C variant was associated with V-gene and J-gene trimming of TCR beta chains, and the association was replicated in an independent cohort. This cohort had only TCR beta chains sequenced, and the lack of alpha or paired-chain data limited which features could be detected. The classifier was reported to diagnose cytomegalovirus status with high specificity and sensitivity in both the original and validation cohorts. Most TCR sequences were observed very rarely across donors, whereas some public TCRs were present in many individuals. In a later analysis, HLA-associated TCR beta chains showed more clonal expansion and lower generation probabilities than non-associated chains that were equally common. Because the 87-base-pair reads could not distinguish some IMGT-functional V segments, including TRBV6-2 and TRBV6-3, those segments were excluded. In a later analysis, several top co-occurrence clusters were reported to appear linked to parvovirus B19, influenza, CMV and Epstein-Barr virus. A group of highly shared sequence variants was considered likely to be a technical artifact of the sequencing pipeline. For the cohort, immune exposure information was limited to CMV serostatus. In a later analysis, most CMV-associated TCR beta chains were found to appear HLA-restricted, with HLA associations seemingly driven largely by CMV exposure. According to the authors, the approach could potentially be generalized to other disease states and immunological phenotypes. In a later genetic analysis, fewer N-insertions in productive TCRs were reported among donors in an Asian-associated ancestry cluster than the approximately 670-donor mean. Broadly in line with IMGT annotations, most TCR beta V segments showed up in productive rearrangements about 87% or about 30% of the time in an earlier analysis of under 700 of the donors. Assigning TCR associations to individual alleles was difficult when HLA alleles, especially DR and DQ, strongly co-occurred. Presence/absence analyses assumed roughly uniform sequencing depth across donors, an assumption that may not hold. In a later analysis, some 18,000 TCR beta sequences were associated with specific HLA alleles at a false discovery rate of 0.05.

Library generation was performed with the immunoSEQ multiplex PCR assay. A mixture of 60 forward primers for TCR Vbeta segments and 13 reverse primers for TCR Jbeta segments was used in the multiplex PCR. A multiplex PCR assay on genomic DNA amplified the CDR3 region of rearranged TCR beta genes. The amplified TCR beta libraries were sequenced on the Illumina HiSeq System as 87-base-pair reads. As for how the authors treated the data: A later analysis counted some 80 million unique TCR beta chains across the 600 to 850 repertoires, and some 11 million of these chains were shared by at least two donors. Raw reads were error-corrected and collapsed into unique sequences by a nearest-neighbor algorithm in which closely related sequences were merged to remove PCR and sequencing errors. Alignment of CDR3 sequences to IMGT reference sequences was used to assign V, D and J gene segments. For a sequence to be retained, at least a six-nucleotide match to both a V gene segment and a J gene segment was required. Rearrangements were called productive when the CDR3 lacked stop codons and stayed in frame with V and J; all others were non-productive. CDR3 was defined according to IMGT convention as the region running from the second conserved V-encoded cysteine to the conserved J-encoded phenylalanine. The earlier analysis of fewer than 750 of the donors excluded sequences that lacked an unambiguous match to a single V gene segment. An earlier analysis of roughly 590 of the donors called V segments functional above 56.7% productive rearrangements and segregating when the between-donor standard deviation exceeded 5%. A statistical classification framework was built for diagnosing cytomegalovirus status from the catalog of TCR beta chain sequences. In a later analysis, TCR nucleotide sequences were compared against IMGT/GENE-DB human TR gene sequences so that V and J genes could be assigned. The TCRdist pipeline was used in a later analysis to assign CDR3 sequences and most-parsimonious VDJ recombination scenarios. In a later analysis, every TCR beta chain was defined by the combination of its CDR3 amino acid sequence and its V-gene family, and reads without a unique V-gene family were dropped. A later analysis removed 592 highly shared, low-generation-probability nucleotide sequences to deal with suspected cross-contamination and a sequencing artifact. In a later analysis, a clonal expansion index was calculated for each public chain from normalized within-repertoire ranks of inferred template counts. In a later analysis, generation probabilities were computed using a VDJ recombination model fitted to out-of-frame rearrangements, and the results were checked against IGoR. A later analysis scored TCR-TCR, TCR-HLA and TCR-CMV co-occurrence with hypergeometric tests, applying a repertoire-size bias correction to TCR pairs. In a later analysis, false discovery rates were estimated by permuting HLA or CMV assignments 20 times. In a later analysis, co-occurring TCRs were grouped with DBSCAN, and TCRdist sequence similarity was added when clustering was performed within HLA-allele-positive subsets. Repertoires with fewer than 30,000 or more than 120,000 public chains, plus five repertoires with anomalous nucleotide sharing, were excluded from co-occurrence clustering. In its TCRdb copy, this immuneACCESS table keeps in-frame sequences only and misses some clones. Where compared with another copy, unresolved V genes explain less than half of these, and the others have no known cause. The V and J calls and clone size are taken from that table; D and trimming were inferred from the DNA. Recorded for this sample are 100,000 to 150,000 clones; roughly 78% of them occurred a single time. The ten top clones hold around 10% of the sample.

The junction shows trimming of 3 bases on V and 3 bases on J, and the gene matches do not reach 4 bases of it. Taken from cysteine to phenylalanine, the CDR3 has 14 residues. The read is trimmed to its CDR3 DNA, 42 bases read in frame from base 1. Taken from the germline V gene, the CDR1 and CDR2 loops are SGHTA and FQGNSA. Concerning this clone: Its antigen is unknown. No much larger clone exists at a distance of one base, and base qualities are not known.

The cohort consisted of 600 or so healthy bone marrow donors. All cohort members were sampled while nominally healthy, although unrecorded immune exposures were likely present. The donor tested CMV seropositive, placing the donor among the roughly 300 seropositive members of the cohort. Every donor gave a peripheral blood sample, and the peripheral blood mononuclear cells from that sample were used for TCR beta sequencing. The Qiagen DNeasy Blood Extraction Kit was used to extract genomic DNA from the blood cell samples. This chain joins TRBV7-2 to TRBJ2-7, with TRBD2 identical over 8 junction bases. The sample was PBMCs. This receptor was obtained from a man aged 30 to 45 in good health and CMV-seropositive. At the DNA level, the sequence is TGTGCCAGCAGCTTGGGACTAGGGGACTACGAGCAGTACTTC. This is translated as CASSLGLGDYEQYF. With the rest looked up from the reference TRBV7-2 and TRBJ2-7 genes rather than sequenced, the full variable domain is GAGVSQSPSNKVTEKGKDVELRCDPISGHTALYWYRQSLGQGLEFLIYFQGNSAPDKSGLPSDRFSAERTGGSVSTLTIQRTQQEDSAVYLCASSLGLGDYEQYFGPGTRLTVT.